The rows below give T cell receptor beta chains drawn from one sample of a study of blood T cell repertoires in COVID-19. Some clones are missing from TCRdb's copy, which holds only in-frame ones; the method was immunoSEQ multiplex PCR. The repertoire consists of about 200,000 clones, with around four fifths occurring once and the leading ten covering 6.9%. The material sequenced was peripheral blood. The receptors come from a human donor with acute or convalescent COVID-19. The donor label of this sample is uncertain. Each CDR3 is given without its conserved first and last residue. Fields, in order: J gene, V gene, CDR3 protein.

J gene: TRBJ2-4; V gene: TRBV7-6; CDR3 protein: ASSYSGSAIQY
J gene: TRBJ2-2; V gene: TRBV9; CDR3 protein: ASNRMGQGSGELF
J gene: TRBJ1-5; V gene: TRBV27; CDR3 protein: ASSLVGQGPNQPQH
J gene: TRBJ2-7; V gene: TRBV5-1; CDR3 protein: ASSLEALRNTYEQY
J gene: TRBJ1-2; V gene: TRBV6-6; CDR3 protein: ASSYPAGDNYGYT
J gene: TRBJ1-2; V gene: TRBV27; CDR3 protein: ASSLWGAYGYT
J gene: TRBJ2-2; V gene: TRBV7-6; CDR3 protein: ASSFTSSDTGELF
J gene: TRBJ2-7; V gene: TRBV6-6; CDR3 protein: ASSYNIRYEQY
J gene: TRBJ1-2; V gene: TRBV5-6; CDR3 protein: ASSLEQLGNYGYT
J gene: TRBJ1-2; V gene: TRBV2; CDR3 protein: ASISTGSYGYT
J gene: TRBJ2-2; V gene: TRBV5-4; CDR3 protein: ASSPAARGGNGELF
J gene: TRBJ2-2; V gene: TRBV29-1; CDR3 protein: SARGGNTGELF
J gene: TRBJ2-3; V gene: TRBV7-9; CDR3 protein: ASSRTSGTKDTQY
J gene: TRBJ1-1; V gene: TRBV5-6; CDR3 protein: ASSLRRTGPTEAF
J gene: TRBJ2-7; V gene: TRBV24-1; CDR3 protein: ATSDSGVDEQY
J gene: TRBJ1-5; V gene: TRBV6-5; CDR3 protein: ASGPQGHLNQPQH
J gene: TRBJ2-7; V gene: TRBV27; CDR3 protein: ASSSYSGRPKAYEQY
J gene: TRBJ2-1; V gene: TRBV5-1; CDR3 protein: ASSLADLDYEQF
J gene: TRBJ1-2; V gene: TRBV11-2; CDR3 protein: ASSSGTGSNYGYT
J gene: TRBJ2-7; V gene: TRBV6-2/TRBV6-3; CDR3 protein: ASSYSTSGMGEQY
J gene: TRBJ2-7; V gene: TRBV27; CDR3 protein: ASSLRDRGLYEQY
J gene: TRBJ1-5; V gene: TRBV5-8; CDR3 protein: ASSQRLGNQPQH
J gene: TRBJ1-1; V gene: TRBV5-1; CDR3 protein: ASSPGQLALNTEAF
J gene: TRBJ1-1; V gene: TRBV18; CDR3 protein: ASSPAQGEAF
J gene: TRBJ2-2; V gene: TRBV5-1; CDR3 protein: ASTMGNTNTGELF
J gene: TRBJ2-2; V gene: TRBV27; CDR3 protein: ASSFSGTGKNTGELF
J gene: TRBJ2-3; V gene: TRBV5-1; CDR3 protein: ASSLPSGSEADTQY
J gene: TRBJ2-1; V gene: TRBV4-3; CDR3 protein: ASSQDRGGEAPF
J gene: TRBJ2-6; V gene: TRBV14; CDR3 protein: ASSRLTGTGANVLT
J gene: TRBJ2-5; V gene: TRBV27; CDR3 protein: ASSLYSGRYQETQY
J gene: TRBJ1-1; V gene: TRBV29-1; CDR3 protein: SATRDTNTEAF
J gene: TRBJ1-4; V gene: TRBV4-3; CDR3 protein: ASSRTQGGPEKLF
J gene: TRBJ2-5; V gene: TRBV7-9; CDR3 protein: ASSVVAGVSETQY
J gene: TRBJ1-2; V gene: TRBV2; CDR3 protein: ASTQELGAEYGYT
J gene: TRBJ2-3; V gene: TRBV7-2; CDR3 protein: ASSLAGARTDTQY
J gene: TRBJ2-3; V gene: TRBV14; CDR3 protein: ASSPRLAADTQY
J gene: TRBJ2-7; V gene: TRBV6-6; CDR3 protein: ASSSSSGYEQY
J gene: TRBJ2-7; V gene: TRBV12-5; CDR3 protein: ASGFGQAYEQY
J gene: TRBJ2-1; V gene: TRBV7-2; CDR3 protein: ASSFNAGESYNEQF
J gene: TRBJ2-7; V gene: TRBV3-1/TRBV3-2; CDR3 protein: ASSKGREPIYEQY
J gene: TRBJ2-2; V gene: TRBV28; CDR3 protein: ASSLTPHGGSWTGELF